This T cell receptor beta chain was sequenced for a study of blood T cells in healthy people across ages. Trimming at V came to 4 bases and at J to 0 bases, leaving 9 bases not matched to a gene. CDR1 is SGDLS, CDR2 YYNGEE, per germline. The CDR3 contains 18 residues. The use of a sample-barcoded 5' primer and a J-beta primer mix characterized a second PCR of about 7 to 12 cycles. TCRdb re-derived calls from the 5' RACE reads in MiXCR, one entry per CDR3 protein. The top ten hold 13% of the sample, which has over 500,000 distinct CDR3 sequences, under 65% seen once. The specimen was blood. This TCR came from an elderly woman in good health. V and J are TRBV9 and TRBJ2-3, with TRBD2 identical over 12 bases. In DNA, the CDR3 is TGTGCCAGCAGCCCGGGCCGGGGGACTAGCGGGAGCACAGATACGCAGTATTTT. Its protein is CASSPGRGTSGSTDTQYF.